This T cell receptor beta chain was recorded in a study of blood T cell repertoires in COVID-19. Study details: Acute and convalescent COVID-19 specimens originated in the United States, Italy and Spain. The analysed material was cDNA or gDNA that came from T cells, B-cell-depleted T cells, or PBMCs.

Per the study methods: Scientists estimated how many nucleated cells there were by amplifying reference gene primers. Some clones are missing from TCRdb's copy, which holds only in-frame ones; the method was immunoSEQ multiplex PCR. V and J calls and clone size follow that table, whereas D and trimming were derived from the DNA. The table records approximately 410,000 clones, about nine tenths of them present only once. V was clipped by 0 bases and J by 4 bases, with 12 bases between them. The CDR3 has 15 residues. The germline V gene encodes CDR1 LNHDA and CDR2 SQIVND (reference sequence). The chain combines TRBV19 with TRBJ1-1, with a tentative D call TRBD1 (5 bases). This receptor was obtained from a woman in her thirties with active or convalescent COVID-19. Sequencing was performed on peripheral blood. CDR3 residues: CASSIDVSGGTEAFF. CDR3 bases: TGTGCCAGTAGTATAGATGTTTCCGGGGGCACTGAAGCTTTCTTT.